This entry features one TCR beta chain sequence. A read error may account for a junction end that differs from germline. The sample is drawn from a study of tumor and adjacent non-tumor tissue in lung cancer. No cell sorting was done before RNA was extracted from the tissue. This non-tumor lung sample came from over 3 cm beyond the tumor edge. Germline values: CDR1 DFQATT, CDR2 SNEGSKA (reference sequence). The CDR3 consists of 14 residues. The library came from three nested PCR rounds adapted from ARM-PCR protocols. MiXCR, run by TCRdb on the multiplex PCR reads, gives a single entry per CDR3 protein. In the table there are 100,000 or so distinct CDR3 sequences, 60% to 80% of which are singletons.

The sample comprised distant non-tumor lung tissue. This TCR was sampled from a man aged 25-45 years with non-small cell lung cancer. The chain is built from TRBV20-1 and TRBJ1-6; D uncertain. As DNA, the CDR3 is TGCAGTGCTATAGACTCGACGATAAATTCGCCCCTCCACTTT. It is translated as CSAIDSTINSPLHF.